These 17 T cell receptor beta chains originate from one sample sequenced in a study of T cell responses to AZD1222 COVID-19 vaccine. TCRdb's copy holds only in-frame clones and misses some; the assay was immunoSEQ multiplex PCR. Of roughly 100,000 clones listed, 91% are singletons. Sequenced material: peripheral blood, taken on day 0 of AZD1222 vaccination. These TCRs come from an adult in good health.

The V call is TRBV25-1, the J call TRBJ1-6; D is perhaps TRBD1 (6 bases). This CDR3 region has 14 residues. Germline V gene sequence: CDR1 MGHDK, CDR2 SYGVNS. The V end was cut by 4 bases, the J end by 7 bases, with 11 bases between. For the CDR3, the DNA is TGTGCCAGCAGTGTCGGCAGGGGCAATTCACCCCTCCACTTT. Protein product: CASSVGRGNSPLHF.

The chain carries TRBV28 and TRBJ1-4; 9 nucleotides agree with TRBD1. Unmatched junction bases numbered 13, after V lost 6 bases and J lost 8 bases. This CDR3 has 16 residues. Germline assignment: CDR1 MDHEN and CDR2 SYDVKM. The CDR3 loop is CASRGGQGIMLEKLFF. The CDR3 nucleotides are TGTGCCAGCAGGGGAGGACAGGGGATAATGTTGGAAAAACTGTTTTTT.

This rearrangement joins TRBV24-1 to TRBJ2-7; 7 bases match TRBD1. CDR3 size: 15 residues. The junction had 17 bases not matched to a gene; V was cut back by 12 bases and J by 4 bases. Germline V CDR1 and CDR2: KGHDR, SFDVKD. For the CDR3, the DNA is TGTGCCCCCAATTCCGACAGGGTAGGGGAGTACGAGCAGTACTTC. The encoded protein is CAPNSDRVGEYEQYF.

The chain combines TRBV7-2 with TRBJ2-7; 9 nucleotides align to TRBD2. The germline V gene encodes CDR1 SGHTA and CDR2 FQGNSA. The CDR3 contains 15 residues. The junction had 3 bases not matched to a gene; V was cut back by 1 base and J by 2 bases. CDR3 region: CASSLELAGTYEQYF. CDR3 coding DNA: TGTGCCAGCAGCTTAGAACTAGCGGGTACCTACGAGCAGTACTTC.

The V call is TRBV30, the J call TRBJ1-1, with unresolved D. This CDR3 spans 13 amino acids. CDR1 is GTSNPN, CDR2 SVGIG, per germline (reference sequence). Trimming removed 2 bases from V and 1 base from J, with 8 bases in between. The CDR3 loop reads CAWSKQTNTEAFF. CDR3 DNA: TGTGCCTGGAGTAAGCAGACGAACACTGAAGCTTTCTTT.

The chain has TRBV5-8 and TRBJ2-7, with 9 bases lining up with TRBD1. The ends lost 3 bases at V and 7 bases at J; junction bases unmatched: 5. The CDR3 sequence is 13 residues long. The V gene's germline CDR1 is SGHTS and CDR2 YDEGEE. The CDR3, as DNA: TGTGCCAGCAGCTGGGACAGGGTGGGGGAGCAGTACTTC. Amino acid sequence: CASSWDRVGEQYF.

V is TRBV7-3 and J is TRBJ2-4; D is perhaps TRBD2 (7 bases). Per germline, CDR1 SGHTA and CDR2 FQGTGA. The CDR3 sequence is 13 residues long. Trimming stripped 2 bases from V and 15 bases from J, with 17 bases between. CDR3 in DNA: TGTGCCAGCAGCTTATCTATCGGGGGGCCGCTGTACTTC. Its translation is CASSLSIGGPLYF.

The rearrangement links TRBV7-3 to TRBJ2-2, with D unresolved. CDR1 SGHTA and CDR2 FQGTGA come from the germline V gene. Trimming stripped 4 bases from V and 6 bases from J, with 6 bases between. The CDR3 is 12 amino acids. The CDR3: CASSSTAGELFF. The CDR3 DNA reads as TGTGCCAGCAGCTCCACTGCCGGGGAGCTGTTTTTT.

In its sample, this clone was seen a few times. This chain links TRBV7-3 with TRBJ1-1, with 8 bases matching TRBD1. The junction had 8 bases not matched to a gene; V was cut back by 4 bases and J by 10 bases. This CDR3 contains 13 residues. Germline assignment: CDR1 SGHTA and CDR2 FQGTGA. CDR3 region: CASSSPEQGVAFF. The CDR3 nucleotides read TGTGCCAGCAGCTCTCCGGAACAGGGGGTAGCTTTCTTT. Full variable domain (rest looked up from reference TRBV7-3 and TRBJ1-1): GAGVSQTPSNKVTEKGKYVELRCDPISGHTALYWYRQSLGQGPEFLIYFQGTGAADDSGLPNDRFFAVRPEGSVSTLKIQRTERGDSAVYLCASSSPEQGVAFFGQGTRLTVV.

This sequence joins TRBV18 and TRBJ2-2; D is uncertain. Germline V gene data show CDR1 as KGHSH and CDR2 as LQKENI. There are 15 residues in the CDR3. Trimming took off 3 bases at V and 1 base at J, with 9 bases between the two ends. Here the CDR3 reads CASSPTGQNTGELFF. For the CDR3, the DNA is TGTGCCAGCTCACCGACGGGCCAGAACACCGGGGAGCTGTTTTTT.

The rearrangement joins TRBV5-1 to TRBJ1-2, with a weak D call TRBD1 (6 bases). CDR3 length: 13 amino acids. CDR1 SGHRS and CDR2 YFSETQ come from the germline V gene. V lost 3 bases and J lost 5, with 11 bases in between. As DNA, the CDR3 is TGCGCCAGCAGCTACGGGACAACTTATGGCTACACCTTC. The encoded protein is CASSYGTTYGYTF.

The V and J genes are TRBV7-9 and TRBJ2-1; 9 bases are a match to TRBD1. There are 14 residues in the CDR3. Germline values: CDR1 SEHNR, CDR2 FQNEAQ (reference sequence). V lost 5 bases and J lost 3; bases outside the gene matches: 2. The CDR3 DNA sequence: TGTGCCAGCAGCCGACAGGGGGGCTACAATGAGCAGTTCTTC. Protein: CASSRQGGYNEQFF.

The chain is built from TRBV6-6 and TRBJ2-1; 16 bases match TRBD2. With V trimmed by 5 bases and J by 4 bases, 5 bases remained unmatched. The CDR3 spans 17 residues. Per germline, CDR1 MNHNY and CDR2 SVGAGI (reference sequence). CDR3 sequence reads: CASSPPGLAGGYNEQFF. CDR3 DNA: TGTGCCAGCAGTCCCCCGGGACTAGCGGGAGGGTACAATGAGCAGTTCTTC.

The chain joins TRBV7-9 to TRBJ1-2; D is unclear. This CDR3 spans 13 amino acids. The germline CDR1 and CDR2 sequences are SEHNR and FQNEAQ (reference sequence). Trimming shortened V by 4 bases and J by 0 bases, and 6 bases separated the two germline ends. The CDR3 sequence is CASSSRANYGYTF. Written as DNA, the CDR3 is TGTGCCAGCAGCTCCCGGGCTAACTATGGCTACACCTTC.

This clone was picked up one time. This chain uses TRBV28 with TRBJ1-2, with TRBD1 identical over 12 bases. The CDR3 spans 16 residues. V lost 5 bases to trimming and J lost 2 bases; unmatched junction nucleotides: 6. The germline CDR1 and CDR2 sequences are MDHEN and SYDVKM. The CDR3 is CASSPLGQGANYGYTF. CDR3 sequence (DNA): TGTGCCAGCAGTCCTCTGGGACAGGGGGCGAACTATGGCTACACCTTC.

The chain carries TRBV24-1 and TRBJ2-1, with 9 bases lining up with TRBD2. Germline V gene sequence: CDR1 KGHDR, CDR2 SFDVKD. V lost 3 bases and J lost 0; bases outside the gene matches: 5. The CDR3 is made up of 17 amino acids. CDR3 loop: CATSDQVAGDSYNEQFF. CDR3 in DNA: TGTGCCACCAGTGATCAGGTAGCGGGAGACTCCTACAATGAGCAGTTCTTC.

The chain links TRBV11-3 to TRBJ2-7, with TRBD2 identical over 7 bases. The germline CDR1 and CDR2 sequences are SGHNT and YENEEA. The CDR3 length is 14 residues. V lost 1 base and J lost 0; bases outside the gene matches: 0. The CDR3: CASSLGGSSYEQYF. Here the CDR3 DNA reads TGTGCCAGCAGCTTAGGCGGGAGCTCCTACGAGCAGTACTTC.